A selection of T cell receptor beta chains follows, all from one sample in a study of shared clonotypes between healthy human individuals. Generated by immunoSEQ multiplex PCR, the TCRdb table keeps only in-frame clones and is missing some. The table lists over 850,000 clones, roughly 74% of them singletons. The sample was memory CD4+ T cells from PBMCs. Receptors originate from a man aged 18 to 30 in good health. Some clones in this sample may be carry-over from other donors' samples. The conserved cysteine and the conserved F or W are not part of the CDR3 here. Size values are once, few and many counts, or a class for expanded clones, and some rows have none.

j_gene	abundance	v_gene	CDR3aa
TRBJ2-4	NA	TRBV21-1	ASSSRDPIFAKNIQY
TRBJ2-7	NA	TRBV13	ASSLYGTTYEQY
TRBJ2-1	NA	TRBV30	AWSASGRYNEQF
TRBJ2-1	NA	TRBV2	ASSYRRQGALNEQF
TRBJ2-7	NA	TRBV4-1	ASSQRDRGNEQY
TRBJ2-1	NA	TRBV5-1	ASRAGGTDNEQF
TRBJ1-1	few	TRBV7-6	ASSLAGQGVEAF
TRBJ1-4	NA	TRBV5-6	ASSSLRGRHTNEKLF
TRBJ2-1	NA	TRBV7-6	ASSYRLAAYNEQF
TRBJ2-1	NA	TRBV29-1	SVGRTVNNEQF
TRBJ2-7	NA	TRBV5-1	ASSRLGPLNYEQY
TRBJ2-2	NA	TRBV28	ASRQGASTGELF
TRBJ1-1	NA	TRBV11-2	ASSFEATGTEAF
TRBJ1-2	few	TRBV7-9	ASSPYDRSGYT
TRBJ1-2	NA	TRBV27	ASSFRYGYT
TRBJ1-5	NA	TRBV6-6	ASSTTSANQPQH
TRBJ2-4	NA	TRBV5-6	ASSSRSGREAKNIQY
TRBJ2-5	once	TRBV7-2	ASSFAAGRETQY
TRBJ2-7	NA	TRBV7-9	ASSEITDGEQY
TRBJ1-2	NA	TRBV19	ASSLTTGTVYGYT
TRBJ2-3	NA	TRBV7-7	ASSLSRASGTDTQY
TRBJ1-2	once	TRBV28	ASSFGISEDDYT
TRBJ2-5	NA	TRBV7-9	ASSFGTDQETQY
TRBJ2-1	many	TRBV5-1	ASSLAPGSSEQF
TRBJ2-5	NA	TRBV27	ASSTDPGTTGGETQY
TRBJ1-1	NA	TRBV5-1	ASSLEGGANTEAF
TRBJ1-4	NA	TRBV6-6	ASSSARGGEKLF
TRBJ1-1	NA	TRBV28	ASSRQGGTEAF
TRBJ2-3	NA	TRBV6-1	ASSDGGNTDTQY
TRBJ2-7	NA	TRBV18	ASSPETGTYEQY
TRBJ2-4	NA	TRBV19	ASSITGGLNIQY
TRBJ2-7	NA	TRBV11-2	ASSLAGDRTYEQY
TRBJ2-1	NA	TRBV28	ASSRRGDYNEQF
TRBJ1-3	NA	TRBV30	AWKRVGTGGNTIY
TRBJ1-5	NA	TRBV6-1	AIPHRGGGGQPQH
TRBJ1-5	few	TRBV21-1	ASSKDSPYSNQPQH
TRBJ2-2	NA	TRBV5-1	ASSSTGVMTGELF
TRBJ2-7	NA	TRBV11-2	ASTPRQSSYEQY
TRBJ2-2	NA	TRBV27	ASSISGRWTGELF
TRBJ2-2	many	TRBV2	ASAGTSGSTGELF
TRBJ1-1	NA	TRBV28	ASSPSRTGGNTEAF
TRBJ2-7	NA	TRBV30	AWSRDRGIHEQY
TRBJ2-5	once	TRBV15	ATSSHRDRGPETQY
TRBJ2-1	few	TRBV7-9	ASSPKVRLGEQF
TRBJ2-5	NA	TRBV29-1	SVERIGETQY
TRBJ2-5	once	TRBV6-6	ASTFTGETQY
TRBJ1-1	many	TRBV14	ASSQYGGSLNTEAF
TRBJ2-7	NA	TRBV5-6	ASSLFLADYEQY
TRBJ2-5	NA	TRBV28	ASSNDPPRETQY
TRBJ1-3	NA	TRBV5-1	ASSPGQDSGNTIY
TRBJ2-1	NA	TRBV5-1	ASSLLATGNEQF
TRBJ2-5	NA	TRBV2	ASSLEQETQY